The 28 T cell receptor beta chains below come from one sample, sequenced in a study of neurological immune-mediated disorders. TCRdb reprocessed the 5' RACE reads via MiXCR and lists one record per CDR3 protein. The sample has fewer than 40,000 distinct CDR3 sequences; 4.6% are singletons. Source material: PBMCs. All receptors come from a man aged 18 to 30 in good health.

This clonotype was seen repeatedly, ten times or more. The genes are TRBV20-1 and TRBJ1-1, with a possible D match to TRBD1 (6 bases). CDR1 and CDR2 (germline): DFQATT, SNEGSKA (reference sequence). This CDR3 is built from 14 residues. Trimming removed 5 bases at V and 5 bases at J, with 18 bases between. The CDR3 sequence is CSAWTVGFGTEAFF. CDR3 DNA: TGCAGTGCTTGGACAGTGGGGTTTGGTACTGAAGCTTTCTTT.

This clonotype was seen repeatedly, ten times or more. The chain employs TRBV20-1 and TRBJ2-1; 8 nucleotides align to TRBD2. V was pared by 1 base and J by 2 bases, with 7 bases of the junction left unmatched. Germline CDR1 reads DFQATT; CDR2 reads SNEGSKA (reference sequence). There are 16 residues in the CDR3. Here the CDR3 reads CSARVPGRGAYNEQFF. DNA of the CDR3: TGCAGTGCTAGAGTTCCTGGGCGGGGGGCCTACAATGAGCAGTTCTTC.

This clonotype was counted many times. The V gene is TRBV7-9, the J gene TRBJ2-3; D call uncertain. Germline V lookup: CDR1 SEHNR, CDR2 FQNEAQ (reference sequence). The CDR3 is 14 residues long. V was clipped by 1 base and J by 5 bases, with 10 bases between them. CDR3 coding DNA: TGTGCCAGCAGCTTAGAAGGGTTTGTAGATACGCAGTATTTT. As protein: CASSLEGFVDTQYF.

At least ten counts were recorded for this clonotype. This chain uses TRBV6-5 with TRBJ1-2, with D perhaps TRBD1 (6 bases). V shed 6 bases and J shed 4 bases, with 15 bases lying between them. The CDR3 is made up of 14 amino acids. The germline V gene has CDR1 MNHEY and CDR2 SVGAGI. CDR3 in DNA: TGTGCCAGCAGCCAGGGGCCATTGATCTATGGCTACACCTTC. This sequence encodes CASSQGPLIYGYTF.

This clonotype was seen many times. The rearrangement uses TRBV5-1 and TRBJ2-7, with D possibly called TRBD1 or TRBD2 (5 bases each). The CDR3 runs to 15 residues. With 4 bases removed from V and 8 bases from J, the gap between germline ends came to 22 bases. In germline, CDR1 is SGHRS, CDR2 YFSETQ. This CDR3 is CASSGDGELRLKQYF. The DNA of the CDR3 is TGCGCCAGCAGCGGGGACGGAGAGTTACGTTTAAAGCAGTACTTC.

This clonotype was recorded many times. The DNA of the CDR3 is TGTGCCAGCAGCGCAAAAGGACAGGGGCACACTGAAGCTTTCTTT. Protein: CASSAKGQGHTEAFF. This chain connects TRBV9 to TRBJ1-1, with TRBD1 identical over 9 bases. CDR1 and CDR2 from the germline V gene are SGDLS and YYNGEE. V was clipped by 3 bases and J by 3 bases; unmatched bases: 6. The CDR3 sequence is 15 residues long.

This clonotype was observed many times. CDR3 bases: TGTGCCATCAGCCAACACAGGAATGAGCAGTTCTTC. Amino acids: CAISQHRNEQFF. The chain employs TRBV10-3 and TRBJ2-1; D is perhaps TRBD1 (5 bases). This CDR3 region has 12 residues. Germline V gene data show CDR1 as ENHRY and CDR2 as SYGVKD. The V end lost 6 bases, the J end lost 7 bases, and 10 bases lay between the germline ends.

The table lists this clonotype with a few counts. The chain has TRBV5-6 and TRBJ2-5; weak D call: TRBD1 (6 bases). The V end was cut by 5 bases, the J end by 4 bases, with 15 bases between. Germline lookup yields CDR1 SGHDT and CDR2 YYEEEE. The CDR3 is 14 residues long. CDR3 coding DNA: TGTGCCAGCAGGCCCGGGACATTGCGAGAGACCCAGTACTTC. This sequence encodes CASRPGTLRETQYF.

This clonotype was observed at least ten times. This rearrangement joins TRBV6-2 or TRBV6-3 to TRBJ2-1; D may be TRBD1 (6 bases). The CDR3 is made up of 15 amino acids. Deletions cut 7 bases from V and 0 bases from J, with 13 bases between. Looked up from germline, CDR1 is MNHEY and CDR2 is SVGEGT. Written as DNA, the CDR3 is TGTGCCAGCAAGAACTACAGGGCCTCCTACAATGAGCAGTTCTTC. This translates into CASKNYRASYNEQFF.

The V and J genes are TRBV15 and TRBJ2-2, with D perhaps TRBD1 (6 bases). From germline, CDR1 is LNHNV and CDR2 YYDKDF (reference sequence). V was shortened by 0 bases and J by 2 bases, with 13 bases between the two germline ends. The CDR3 is 17 residues long. The CDR3 nucleotides are TGTGCCACCAGCAGAGATCTTTCGGACAGAAACACCGGGGAGCTGTTTTTT. This gives the protein CATSRDLSDRNTGELFF.

The genes are TRBV19 and TRBJ2-7; D is perhaps TRBD2 (5 bases). Germline assignment: CDR1 LNHDA and CDR2 SQIVND (reference sequence). The CDR3 length is 14 residues. The germline V and J ends were trimmed by 1 base and 1 base, with 8 bases remaining between them. CDR3 loop: CASSIGTGSYEQYF. CDR3 sequence (DNA): TGTGCCAGTAGTATAGGGACGGGGTCCTACGAGCAGTACTTC.

This clonotype was detected ten times or more. V and J are TRBV5-1 and TRBJ2-2, with D unclear. CDR3 size: 13 residues. Trimming pared 0 bases from V and 8 bases from J, leaving 8 bases between. Per the germline V gene, CDR1 is SGHRS and CDR2 is YFSETQ. The CDR3 spells CASSLVAEGELFF. CDR3 in DNA: TGCGCCAGCAGCTTGGTGGCTGAGGGGGAGCTGTTTTTT.

This clonotype was seen many times. This chain uses TRBV20-1 with TRBJ2-5, with TRBD1 matching 8 bases. The J segment lost 0 bases and the V segment lost 6 bases, leaving 12 bases of the junction unmatched. The CDR3 totals 16 residues. The V gene's germline CDR1 is DFQATT and CDR2 SNEGSKA (reference sequence). DNA for the CDR3: TGCAGTGCCGGGGACAGGAAGCAAGGGTACCAAGAGACCCAGTACTTC. It specifies CSAGDRKQGYQETQYF.

This clonotype showed up many times. V gene TRBV20-1 combines with J gene TRBJ2-7, with D possibly TRBD2 on 5 matching bases. This CDR3 has 14 amino acids. Per germline, CDR1 DFQATT and CDR2 SNEGSKA (reference sequence). V gave up 3 bases and J gave up 0 bases, with 12 bases separating them. CDR3 coding DNA: TGCAGTGCTAGTGGAGCGGAAAGCTCCTACGAGCAGTACTTC. Protein: CSASGAESSYEQYF.

This clonotype was seen many times. This chain uses TRBV10-3 with TRBJ1-6; possible D gene TRBD1, 5 bases. The germline gives CDR1 ENHRY, CDR2 SYGVKD. The CDR3 totals 15 residues. V gave up 6 bases and J gave up 4 bases, with 13 bases separating them. CDR3 loop: CAISKDIGYNSPLHF. CDR3 nucleotides: TGTGCCATCAGCAAGGACATCGGTTATAATTCACCCCTCCACTTT.

In its sample, this clonotype was seen many times. V usage is TRBV10-2 and J usage is TRBJ1-2, with D uncertain. The CDR3 totals 14 residues. The V and J ends lost 0 bases and 4 bases respectively, with 9 bases between them. Germline CDR1 reads WSHSY; CDR2 reads SAAADI. CDR3 residues: CASSESTPIYGYTF. CDR3 coding DNA: TGCGCCAGCAGTGAGTCGACACCTATCTATGGCTACACCTTC.

This clonotype was detected many times. This chain links TRBV20-1 with TRBJ2-7; D might be TRBD2 (5 bases). Per germline, CDR1 DFQATT and CDR2 SNEGSKA (reference sequence). CDR3 size: 15 residues. V gave up 0 bases and J gave up 3 bases, with 15 bases separating them. The CDR3 loop is CSARDSGLGGYEQYF. The CDR3 coding sequence is TGCAGTGCTAGAGATTCAGGTCTAGGAGGCTACGAGCAGTACTTC.

This clonotype has at least ten counts. Sequence at one end of the junction differs from germline and may be a read error. The CDR3, as DNA: TGTGCTAGCAGCTTATGGGGGTGGGAGACCCAGTACTTC. It is translated as CASSLWGWETQYF. V usage is TRBV7-7 and J usage is TRBJ2-5, with D perhaps being TRBD1 or TRBD2 (5 bases each). The CDR3 loop spans 13 amino acids. Germline CDR1 SSHAT, CDR2 FNYEAQ (reference sequence).

At least ten counts were recorded for this clonotype. CDR3 DNA: TGTGCCAGCAGTGAACCGAATCAGCCCCAGCATTTT. Translation gives CASSEPNQPQHF. The chain has TRBV2 and TRBJ1-5; the D is unclear. V lost 2 bases to trimming and J lost 4 bases, with 3 bases between them. The CDR3 consists of 12 residues. The germline CDR1 and CDR2 sequences are SNHLY and FYNNEI.

This clonotype was observed many times. The genes are TRBV20-1 and TRBJ1-5; TRBD1 agrees at 9 bases. V lost 5 bases to trimming and J lost 9 bases; unmatched junction nucleotides: 8. The CDR3 has 13 residues. Germline-derived CDR1 and CDR2 are DFQATT and SNEGSKA (reference sequence). The CDR3: CSALGTGSRPQHF. Here the CDR3 DNA reads TGCAGTGCTCTGGGGACAGGGAGTCGGCCCCAGCATTTT.

This clonotype was seen at least ten times. This rearrangement joins TRBV7-2 to TRBJ2-3; TRBD2 aligns across 8 bases. Looked up from germline, CDR1 is SGHTA and CDR2 is FQGNSA. Trimming cost V 5 bases and J 2 bases; bases outside gene matches: 18. The CDR3 sequence is 19 residues long. Written as DNA, the CDR3 is TGTGCCAGCAGCCATACCCGCCCCGGCGGGGGGCGAGACACAGATACGCAGTATTTT. Its protein product is CASSHTRPGGGRDTDTQYF.

Judged by abundance, this clonotype is medium-sized (0.01 to 0.1%). The chain links TRBV20-1 to TRBJ2-3, with 11 nucleotides matching TRBD2. This CDR3 is 16 amino acids long. CDR1 DFQATT and CDR2 SNEGSKA come from the germline V gene (reference sequence). V shed 0 bases, J shed 4 bases, and the junction held 6 bases outside the gene matches. CDR3 DNA: TGCAGTGCTAGAGATGATAGCGGGGGGGCACCAGATACGCAGTATTTT. Protein: CSARDDSGGAPDTQYF.

Many counts were recorded for this clonotype. The chain carries TRBV10-3 and TRBJ1-1; D is undetermined. V lost 4 bases and J lost 7, with 25 bases in between. The CDR3 sequence is 17 residues long. Germline values: CDR1 ENHRY, CDR2 SYGVKD. CDR3 DNA sequence: TGTGCCATCAGTGGTTCCAGTCCCATAGGGTCTGGCAATGAAGCTTTCTTT. Translation gives CAISGSSPIGSGNEAFF.

This clonotype was counted many times. The genes are TRBV20-1 and TRBJ1-2, with D possibly being TRBD1 (6 bases). V lost 6 bases, J lost 8 bases, and 16 bases lay in between. The germline CDR1 and CDR2 sequences are DFQATT and SNEGSKA (reference sequence). The CDR3 length is 12 residues. The CDR3 region is CSAHTGGGGYTF. DNA for the CDR3: TGCAGTGCACACACCGGGGGGGGCGGCTACACCTTC.

This clonotype was detected many times. J is TRBJ1-1 and V is TRBV12-3 or TRBV12-4; a weak D match, TRBD1 (6 bases). The CDR3 spans 14 residues. V lost 5 bases to trimming and J lost 1 base, with 11 bases between them. Written as DNA, the CDR3 is TGTGCCAGCAGTCCTCAACAGGGGAACACTGAAGCTTTCTTT. Its translation: CASSPQQGNTEAFF.

This clonotype came up many times. This chain connects TRBV18 to TRBJ2-3, with D possibly TRBD2 on 5 matching bases. The CDR3 sequence is 13 residues long. Trimming removed 2 bases from V and 2 bases from J, with 5 bases in between. Germline V gene lookup returns CDR1 KGHSH and CDR2 LQKENI. CDR3 residues: CASSPGLTDTQYF. CDR3 sequence (DNA): TGTGCCAGCTCACCAGGACTCACAGATACGCAGTATTTT.

The sample holds many counts of this clonotype. The V call is TRBV3-1, the J call TRBJ1-3, with unresolved D. Germline loops: CDR1 LGHDT, CDR2 YNNKEL (reference sequence). The CDR3 is 14 residues long. The V end was cut by 4 bases, the J end by 2 bases, with 9 bases between. The chain's CDR3 is CASSPAAAGNTIYF. DNA of the CDR3: TGTGCCAGCAGCCCAGCCGCAGCTGGAAACACCATATATTTT.

In this sample, this clonotype turned up many times. This chain uses TRBV11-2 with TRBJ2-2; D possibly corresponds to TRBD1 (6 bases). Trimming took 7 bases from V and 4 from J, leaving 10 bases between them. Germline V gene sequence: CDR1 SGHAT, CDR2 FQNNGV. The CDR3 runs 13 residues. CDR3 coding DNA: TGTGCCAGCACCCCACAGGGCACCGGGGAGCTGTTTTTT. Translated, it gives CASTPQGTGELFF.